The sequence of this T cell receptor (beta chain) was determined in a study of shared clonotypes between healthy human individuals. The CDR3 totals 17 residues. V was pared by 3 bases and J by 5 bases, with 15 bases of the junction left unmatched. Germline V gene data show CDR1 as MNHNS and CDR2 as SASEGT. Assay used: immunoSEQ multiplex PCR; TCRdb lists only in-frame clones, some missing. The sample shows about 1.1 million clones, around 77% of them seen only once. This rearrangement joins TRBV6-1 to TRBJ2-5; 7 bases are a match to TRBD2. The sequence was obtained from a young man in good health. Some clones in this sample may be carry-over from other donors' samples. Sequencing was done on a sample of memory CD4+ T cells from PBMCs. Subset indicated: CD45RA-negative fraction. As DNA, the CDR3 is TGTGCCAGCAGTGACCGGGGCGCGACGGGAGGCGGGGAGACCCAGTACTTC. Amino acid sequence: CASSDRGATGGGETQYF.